These T cell receptor beta chains were read from a single sample in a study of cytomegalovirus exposure and HLA in healthy donors. The assay was immunoSEQ multiplex PCR, and TCRdb's table has in-frame clones only and misses some. In the table there are about 240,000 clones, approximately 87% of which are singletons. The sample comprised PBMCs. The receptors stem from a man younger than 30 in good health and CMV-seronegative. The CDR3 runs from the conserved cysteine through the conserved F or W. The D gene is left open where the match is weak. Clone size appears in some rows only: once, few, many, or a class for an expanded clone.

J gene | clone size | D gene | V gene | CDR3 length | CDR3 DNA | CDR3 protein
TRBJ1-4 | . | . | TRBV7-9 | 14 | TGTGCCAGCAGTCAAAGGGGGGGAGATGAAAAACTGTTTTTT | CASSQRGGDEKLFF
TRBJ1-4 | . | TRBD1 | TRBV9 | 16 | TGTGCCAGCAGCGTATCTCCGGGACAGGGAGGCGAAAAACTGTTTTTT | CASSVSPGQGGEKLFF
TRBJ1-3 | . | TRBD1 | TRBV9 | 18 | TGTGCCAGCAGCGTAGATATAGACAGGGGTATAGGTGGAAACACCATATATTTT | CASSVDIDRGIGGNTIYF
TRBJ2-1 | . | . | TRBV28 | 16 | TGTGCCAGCAGTTTGCCGGTCGGACTCTCCTACAATGAGCAGTTCTTC | CASSLPVGLSYNEQFF
TRBJ2-5 | . | TRBD1 | TRBV7-7 | 14 | TGTGCTAGCAGCTTGCAGGGGGCGCAGGAGACCCAGTACTTC | CASSLQGAQETQYF
TRBJ2-7 | . | TRBD1 | TRBV6-5 | 12 | TGTGCCAGCTGGCAGGGGGCGGGCGAGCAGTACTTC | CASWQGAGEQYF
TRBJ2-7 | . | TRBD1 | TRBV28 | 13 | TGTGCCAGCAGGTCAGGGGGAACCTACGAGCAGTACTTC | CASRSGGTYEQYF
TRBJ2-7 | . | . | TRBV9 | 12 | TGTGCCAGCAGCAGAGTGCCTCACGAGCAGTACTTC | CASSRVPHEQYF
TRBJ1-5 | . | . | TRBV6-6 | 13 | TGTGCCAGCAGTTACCGTCAACGGCAGCCCCAGCATTTT | CASSYRQRQPQHF
TRBJ2-2 | . | TRBD2 | TRBV27 | 14 | TGTGCCACCACACTAGCGTTGAACACCGGGGAGCTGTTTTTT | CATTLALNTGELFF
TRBJ2-1 | . | TRBD1 | TRBV5-1 | 15 | TGCGCCAGCCACGGGGGACAGGGGATGGGCAATGAGCAGTTCTTC | CASHGGQGMGNEQFF
TRBJ1-4 | few | . | TRBV4-3 | 13 | TGCGCCAGCAGCCGGCGGGTGGGGGAAAAACTGTTTTTT | CASSRRVGEKLFF
TRBJ2-7 | . | . | TRBV28 | 11 | TGTGCCAGCAGTTTATCTAGGGAGCAGTACTTC | CASSLSREQYF
TRBJ1-4 | few | . | TRBV4-1 | 15 | TGCGCCAGCAGCCAAACCCAGCGAGGCAATGAAAAACTGTTTTTT | CASSQTQRGNEKLFF
TRBJ2-7 | few | . | TRBV27 | 13 | TGTGCCAGCAGTTTATGGTCCTCGGGCGAGCAGTACTTC | CASSLWSSGEQYF
TRBJ2-1 | . | TRBD2 | TRBV5-4 | 15 | TGTGCCAGCAGTTGGCCGGGACTAGAGGTAAATGAGCAGTTCTTC | CASSWPGLEVNEQFF
TRBJ2-7 | . | TRBD2 | TRBV4-3 | 15 | TGCGCCAGCAGCCAAGGGGCTAGCGGATCCTACGAGCAGTACTTC | CASSQGASGSYEQYF
TRBJ2-1 | . | TRBD2 | TRBV9 | 17 | TGTGCCAGCAGCGCCACCCCAGGACTAGCGGGAGGTGGCGAGCAGTTCTTC | CASSATPGLAGGGEQFF
TRBJ2-2 | . | . | TRBV7-3 | 15 | TGTGCCAGCAGCTTAGGGACTGCGAACACCGGGGAGCTGTTTTTT | CASSLGTANTGELFF
TRBJ1-1 | . | TRBD1 | TRBV5-4 | 16 | TGTGCCAGCAGCTGGGGACAGTACCCCTCGAACACTGAAGCTTTCTTT | CASSWGQYPSNTEAFF
TRBJ2-1 | . | TRBD2 | TRBV25-1 | 15 | TGTGCCAGCAGACCCGGGACTAGCGGGACGGATGAGCAGTTCTTC | CASRPGTSGTDEQFF
TRBJ1-2 | . | TRBD1 | TRBV5-6 | 15 | TGTGCCAGCAGCCCACAACCCGGGACAGGCTATGGCTACACCTTC | CASSPQPGTGYGYTF
TRBJ2-1 | . | . | TRBV29-1 | 12 | TGCAGCGTTCGGGGTGCGGCCAATGAGCAGTTCTTC | CSVRGAANEQFF
TRBJ2-7 | . | TRBD2 | TRBV7-2 | 14 | TGTGCCAGCAGCCCGTCGGGGGGGACCTACGAGCAGTACTTC | CASSPSGGTYEQYF
TRBJ2-7 | . | . | TRBV6-1 | 11 | TGTGCCAGCAGTGACCCGGACGAGCAGTACTTC | CASSDPDEQYF
TRBJ2-7 | . | . | TRBV27 | 16 | TGTGCCAGCAGTGCCTCATCCGGGACAATGATCTACGAGCAGTACTTC | CASSASSGTMIYEQYF
TRBJ2-2 | . | . | TRBV6-1 | 15 | TGTGCCAGTGGGGCCACCATCTATAACACCGGGGAGCTGTTTTTT | CASGATIYNTGELFF
TRBJ2-3 | . | TRBD1 | TRBV7-8 | 16 | TGTGCCAGCAGCCAGACACCCGGACAGGGCACAGATACGCAGTATTTT | CASSQTPGQGTDTQYF
TRBJ1-3 | . | . | TRBV5-1 | 14 | TGCGCCAGCAGCATGGACACCTCTGGAAACACCATATATTTT | CASSMDTSGNTIYF
TRBJ2-7 | . | . | TRBV5-1 | 14 | TGCGCCAGCAGCTCGGACAGACTTAACTACGAGCAGTACTTC | CASSSDRLNYEQYF
TRBJ2-1 | . | . | TRBV28 | 13 | TGTGCCAGCACCTTGCCGGTCCGGAATGAGCAGTTCTTC | CASTLPVRNEQFF
TRBJ2-3 | . | . | TRBV4-2 | 14 | TGTGCCAGCAGCCAAGGGCTAGCAGCAGATACGCAGTATTTT | CASSQGLAADTQYF
TRBJ2-1 | . | TRBD2 | TRBV5-3 | 14 | TGTGCCAGAAGCCACGGGACTAGCCCTCTCGGGCAGTTCTTC | CARSHGTSPLGQFF
TRBJ1-2 | . | . | TRBV28 | 16 | TGTGCCAGCAGTTCAATTATCTCCCCCGGCGGCTATGGCTACACCTTC | CASSSIISPGGYGYTF
TRBJ2-1 | . | . | TRBV5-1 | 16 | TGCGCCAGCAGTTCCCTGACCGGGACTCACTACAATGAGCAGTTCTTC | CASSSLTGTHYNEQFF
TRBJ1-1 | . | . | TRBV9 | 13 | TGTGCCAGCAGCGTCGCCCGGTACACTGAAGCTTTCTTT | CASSVARYTEAFF
TRBJ2-5 | . | . | TRBV27 | 13 | TGTGCCAGCAGTTCAGGGTACCAAGAGACCCAGTACTTC | CASSSGYQETQYF
TRBJ2-7 | . | TRBD1 | TRBV19 | 14 | TGTGCCAGTAGTATCACAGGGGGGAGGAGCGAGCAGTACTTC | CASSITGGRSEQYF
TRBJ2-1 | . | TRBD2 | TRBV11-2 | 16 | TGTGCCAGCAGACTAATAGCGGGAGGGCCTTGGAATGAGCAGTTCTTC | CASRLIAGGPWNEQFF
TRBJ2-3 | . | . | TRBV10-3 | 15 | TGTGCCATCACCAACACCGCGGCTTACACAGATACGCAGTATTTT | CAITNTAAYTDTQYF
TRBJ1-2 | . | . | TRBV28 | 14 | TGTGCCAGCAGGTTCCCTACAGGGTCGAATGGCTACACCTTC | CASRFPTGSNGYTF
TRBJ2-5 | . | . | TRBV9 | 16 | TGTGCCAGCAGCTTCCAAGGAACAGGGTTTCAAGAGACCCAGTACTTC | CASSFQGTGFQETQYF
TRBJ1-2 | . | . | TRBV4-3 | 14 | TGCGCCAGCAGCCAAGATCGGGTCTCGGGTGGCTACACCTTC | CASSQDRVSGGYTF
TRBJ2-5 | . | . | TRBV12-2 | 14 | TGTGCAAGTCGCTTAAGGCCGAGGCAAGAGACCCAGTACTTC | CASRLRPRQETQYF
TRBJ2-7 | many | . | TRBV6-4 | 15 | TGTGCCAGCAGTGAAGCGGCCGGTAGCTCCTACGAGCAGTACTTC | CASSEAAGSSYEQYF
TRBJ2-2 | . | . | TRBV6-1 | 14 | TGTGCCAGCGCGAGCGAGGGTTGGAGCGGGGAGCTGTTTTTT | CASASEGWSGELFF
TRBJ2-1 | . | TRBD1 | TRBV27 | 18 | TGTGCCAGCAGTTTGTTTCAAGTTTGGGACAGGGGGCCGGGAGAGCAGTTCTTC | CASSLFQVWDRGPGEQFF
TRBJ2-1 | . | . | TRBV2 | 11 | TGTGCCAGTGGCCCCCACAATGAGCAGTTCTTC | CASGPHNEQFF
TRBJ2-5 | once | TRBD1 | TRBV5-6 | 16 | TGTGCCAGCAGCTTGGCCGAAGTGGACAGGGAGAAGACCCAGTACTTC | CASSLAEVDREKTQYF
TRBJ2-1 | . | TRBD2 | TRBV6-4 | 15 | TGTGCCAGCCCGGGACAACTTTTGACTAGCGGGGAGCAGTTCTTC | CASPGQLLTSGEQFF
TRBJ2-7 | . | TRBD2 | TRBV2 | 15 | TGTGCCAGCAGTCCGGGACTAGCAGCCGGCTACGAGCAGTACTTC | CASSPGLAAGYEQYF
TRBJ1-1 | . | . | TRBV4-1 | 14 | TGCGCCAGCAGCCAAGTATCCGGGGACACTGAAGCTTTCTTT | CASSQVSGDTEAFF